These 9 T cell receptor beta chains share one sample of origin, sequenced in a study of read filtering for tumor transcriptome and immune sequencing. Molecular barcoded adaptors covering alpha/delta and beta/gamma chains were used on 400 to 450 ng RNA. TCRdb used MiXCR to reprocess the reads, holding one entry per CDR3 protein. The table has roughly 41,000 distinct CDR3 sequences, about 13% seen once. Sequencing was performed on a population of CD138-negative cells sorted from bone marrow. Every receptor here comes from a donor aged 40 or over with multiple myeloma.

Ten or more counts support this clonotype. The V gene is TRBV2, the J gene TRBJ2-6, with D tentatively TRBD1 or TRBD2 (5 bases each). The CDR3 sequence is 15 residues long. Germline V CDR1 and CDR2: SNHLY, FYNNEI. The ends were cut back, 6 bases at V and 4 bases at J, with 13 bases in the middle. The DNA of the CDR3 is TGTGCCAGCAGCTCTCTGGGGGAGGGGGCCAACGTCCTGACTTTC. Encoded protein: CASSSLGEGANVLTF.

This clonotype was observed a handful of times. This sequence may be a read error, since a much larger clone differs from it by one base. The V and J genes are TRBV20-1 and TRBJ2-7; 10 bases line up with TRBD2. This CDR3 contains 16 residues. Germline values: CDR1 DFQATT, CDR2 SNEGSKA (reference sequence). CDR3 residues: CSPRVLAGKSYYEQYF. The DNA for the CDR3 is TGCAGTCCTAGAGTACTAGCGGGAAAGTCCTACTACGAGCAGTACTTC.

About this clonotype: A read error may explain this, as a much larger clone is one base away. This chain connects TRBV29-1 to TRBJ2-3; 10 nucleotides match TRBD1. The CDR3 consists of 15 residues. In germline, CDR1 is SQVTM, CDR2 ANQGSEA. After removal of 4 bases from V and 8 bases from J, the junction contained 12 bases not matched to a gene. The CDR3 DNA reads TGCAGCGTTGCCTCGCCGGGACAGGGGTTGGGTACGCAGTATTTT. Translated, it gives CSVASPGQGLGTQYF.

This clonotype was counted many times. The chain is built from TRBV29-1 and TRBJ2-7; D might be TRBD1 (5 bases). The CDR3 has 12 residues. Germline V gene sequence: CDR1 SQVTM, CDR2 ANQGSEA. The V end lost 5 bases, the J end lost 7 bases, and 15 bases lay between the germline ends. CDR3 bases: TGCAGCGTTCTAGGGGTACTCGAAGAGCAGTACTTC. Amino acids: CSVLGVLEEQYF.

Comment on this clonotype: This sequence is one base from a far larger clone and is likely a read error. The missing conserved phenylalanine or tryptophan at the end of this CDR3 makes a read error likely. This chain links TRBV6-1 with TRBJ2-3, with 10 bases lining up with TRBD2. The CDR3 runs 15 residues. In germline, CDR1 is MNHNS, CDR2 SASEGT. The V segment lost 6 bases and the J segment 4 bases; nucleotides outside the gene matches: 7. This CDR3 reads CASSELAGVADTQYI. For the CDR3, the DNA is TGTGCCAGCAGCGAGCTAGCGGGAGTTGCAGATACGCAGTATATT.

At least ten counts were recorded for this clonotype. The J gene is TRBJ2-3, the V gene TRBV6-6; no clear D gene. CDR3 length: 10 amino acids. The germline gives CDR1 MNHNY, CDR2 SVGAGI (reference sequence). Trimming took 8 bases from V and 6 from J, leaving 6 bases between them. CDR3 amino acids: CASGQDTQYF. The CDR3 DNA is TGTGCCAGCGGTCAGGATACGCAGTATTTT.

This clonotype was counted only a few times. The rearrangement joins TRBV7-9 to TRBJ2-7; TRBD2 is a possible D gene (5 bases). This CDR3 contains 15 residues. The germline CDR1 and CDR2 sequences are SEHNR and FQNEAQ (reference sequence). V dropped 5 bases and J dropped 3 bases, with 17 bases sitting between them. The CDR3 nucleotides are TGTGCCAGCAGCCTGGGAGAGTCCACCTTCTACGAGCAGTACTTC. Residues: CASSLGESTFYEQYF.

This clonotype was picked up many times. V gene TRBV19 combines with J gene TRBJ1-4; D is undetermined. This CDR3 comprises 11 residues. Germline V gene data show CDR1 as LNHDA and CDR2 as SQIVND (reference sequence). Between the trimmed V and J ends, which lost 6 bases and 8 bases, there was a span of 7 bases. The CDR3 sequence is CASSRAEKLFF. The CDR3 DNA reads as TGTGCCAGTAGCCGAGCGGAAAAACTGTTTTTT.

To note about this clonotype: A much larger clone sits a single nucleotide away, making a read error possible. The chain is built from TRBV7-2 and TRBJ1-1, with D perhaps matching TRBD1 (5 bases). CDR3 size: 16 residues. The germline CDR1 and CDR2 sequences are SGHTA and FQGNSA. The CDR3, as DNA: TGTGCCAGCAGCTCCCATTATGGGACGGAGAACACTGAAGCTTCCTTT. This encodes CASSSHYGTENTEASF.